What follows are 10 T cell receptor beta chains derived from one specimen sequenced in a study of CD8+ T cells in alopecia areata. Documented treatment: oral pan-JAK inhibitor, 5-10 mg twice daily. Sequencing used cDNA as its template, made by extracting RNA and reverse transcribing it. Produced via immunoSEQ multiplex PCR; TCRdb's table is partial and in-frame only. The sample contains about 74,000 clones, 29% of which appear only once. The specimen was CD8+ T cells sorted from blood, collected at week 4, from a patient treated with tofacitinib. The receptor source for this set is a human donor with alopecia areata.

In its sample, this clone is medium-sized. The chain couples TRBV28 to TRBJ1-5; D is unresolved. Per germline, CDR1 MDHEN and CDR2 SYDVKM. Trimming left V 6 bases short and J 7 bases short, with 19 bases between. There are 15 residues in the CDR3. The DNA of the CDR3 is TGTGCCAGCAGACCGGACCTACCAATGCGGCAGCCCCAGCATTTT. It codes for CASRPDLPMRQPQHF.

The rearrangement joins TRBV19 to TRBJ2-7; a possible D gene is TRBD2 (6 bases). Trimming shortened V by 4 bases and J by 4 bases, and 14 bases separated the two germline ends. CDR3 length: 14 amino acids. The germline CDR1 and CDR2 sequences are LNHDA and SQIVND (reference sequence). The CDR3 sequence: CASSTGLVGYEQYF. The DNA of the CDR3 is TGTGCCAGTAGTACGGGACTCGTCGGGTACGAGCAGTACTTC.

This clone was counted between two and nine times. The chain recombines TRBV4-1 with TRBJ1-1; D gene uncertain. The germline V and J ends were trimmed by 6 bases and 1 base, with 6 bases remaining between them. This CDR3 has 12 residues. CDR1 and CDR2 (germline): MGHRA, YSYEKL. CDR3 DNA sequence: TGCGCCAGCAGTTCCCCGAACACTGAAGCTTTCTTT. Translating gives CASSSPNTEAFF.

Concerning this clone itself: Other DNA sequences within the sample encode an identical CDR3. In DNA, the CDR3 is TGTGCCTGGAGTGTACTGGGGATCACTGAAGCTTTCTTT. This sequence encodes CAWSVLGITEAFF. J is TRBJ1-1 and V is TRBV30; D uncertain. The CDR3 extends over 13 amino acids. Germline V gene sequence: CDR1 GTSNPN, CDR2 SVGIG (reference sequence). V was cut by 0 bases and J by 4 bases, with 9 bases left in between.

Of note for this clone: This CDR3 is also generated by other DNA sequences in the sample. V is TRBV29-1 and J is TRBJ2-1; 7 bases align to TRBD2. Unmatched junction bases numbered 0, after V lost 4 bases and J lost 0 bases. Germline CDR1 and CDR2: SQVTM and ANQGSEA. The CDR3 contains 13 residues. CDR3 DNA: TGCAGCGTTGGGGGGGGCTCCTACAATGAGCAGTTCTTC. The encoded protein is CSVGGGSYNEQFF.

This rearrangement joins TRBV13 to TRBJ2-1; D might be TRBD2 (6 bases). The V and J ends lost 6 bases and 4 bases respectively, with 16 bases between them. This CDR3 contains 15 residues. Germline V gene data show CDR1 as PRHDT and CDR2 as FYEKMQ (reference sequence). In DNA, the CDR3 is TGTGCCAGCAGGCCCGCCGGGGGATGGTACAATGAGCAGTTCTTC. As protein: CASRPAGGWYNEQFF.

J is TRBJ2-2 and V is TRBV29-1, with 8 bases aligning to TRBD2. The V gene end was trimmed by 4 bases and the J gene end by 5 bases; junction bases not matched to a gene: 6. This CDR3 has 14 amino acids. The V gene's germline CDR1 is SQVTM and CDR2 ANQGSEA. The DNA of the CDR3 is TGCAGCGTTGCCGGGGGGGTGAGAACCGGGGAGCTGTTTTTT. It specifies CSVAGGVRTGELFF.

The chain combines TRBV30 with TRBJ1-5; D remains ambiguous. Germline CDR1 reads GTSNPN; CDR2 reads SVGIG (reference sequence). CDR3 size: 11 residues. Trimming left V 5 bases short and J 1 base short, with 3 bases between. Here the CDR3 DNA reads TGTGCCTGGGGCAGCAATCAGCCCCAGCATTTT. Amino acid sequence: CAWGSNQPQHF. Combining the CDR3 with reference TRBV30 and TRBJ1-5 gives the whole variable domain SQTIHQWPATLVQPVGSPLSLECTVEGTSNPNLYWYRQAAGRGLQLLFYSVGIGQISSEVPQNLSASRPQDRQFILSSKKLLLSDSGFYLCAWGSNQPQHFGDGTRLSIL.

This clone was detected once. This sequence joins TRBV30 and TRBJ1-2, with D possibly matching TRBD1 (5 bases). CDR3 length equals 16 residues. Germline values: CDR1 GTSNPN, CDR2 SVGIG (reference sequence). V gave up 1 base and J gave up 7 bases, with 22 bases separating them. CDR3 DNA sequence: TGTGCCTGGAGTGCGAGAGTCGGGGACCCCGGCACTGGCTACACCTTC. It yields the protein CAWSARVGDPGTGYTF.

V and J are TRBV30 and TRBJ2-7; 7 positions match TRBD2. This CDR3 contains 15 residues. J gave up 3 bases and V 0 bases, and 8 bases lay outside the gene matches. CDR1 GTSNPN and CDR2 SVGIG come from the germline V gene (reference sequence). In nucleotides, the CDR3 is TGTGCCTGGAGTGTACCGAGGGAGGGCCGCTACGAGCAGTACTTC. Residues: CAWSVPREGRYEQYF.